The subject of this entry is one T cell receptor (beta chain). The entry originates in a study of OX40 agonist ivuxolimab in advanced cancers. Study-level background: Patients were infused with ivuxolimab every 2 weeks at 0.01 to 10 mg/kg.

The V gene's germline CDR1 is MDHEN and CDR2 SYDVKM. The V and J ends lost 1 base and 6 bases, in that order; junction bases with no gene match: 5. The CDR3 loop spans 15 amino acids. TCRdb's copy holds only in-frame clones and misses some; the assay was immunoSEQ multiplex PCR. The table shows some 37,000 clones, with 88% occurring only once. The chain is built from TRBV28 and TRBJ2-2; 7 positions agree with TRBD1. The receptor comes from an adult with an advanced solid tumor such as melanoma, head and neck, liver or kidney cancer. The sample was CD4+ or CD8+ T cells sorted from blood, taken in a trial of the OX40 agonist ivuxolimab. The CDR3 DNA sequence: TGTGCCAGCAGTTTATTAAGGGGGCTCGCCGGGGAGCTGTTTTTT. Translation: CASSLLRGLAGELFF.